This T cell receptor (beta chain) came from a study of control samples from healthy donors and cancer patients. This clone was found a few times. The repertoire was sequenced with immunoSEQ multiplex PCR; TCRdb's copy has only in-frame clones and lacks some. The sample holds 90,000 to 150,000 clones, about 91% seen once. The CDR3 length is 15 residues. V lost 5 bases and J lost 1; bases outside the gene matches: 4. Germline V gives CDR1 SGHTA, CDR2 FQGNSA. The chain links TRBV7-2 to TRBJ2-7, with 11 bases identical to TRBD2. This TCR was sampled from a man aged 35 to 55 in good health. The sample consisted of blood. The CDR3 region has the DNA TGTGCCAGCAGCCCGACTAGCGGGGATTCCTACGAGCAGTACTTC. Protein sequence: CASSPTSGDSYEQYF.